The 21 T cell receptor beta chains in this list originate from one sample, sequenced in a study of cytomegalovirus exposure and HLA in healthy donors. Sequencing was performed with immunoSEQ multiplex PCR; in TCRdb, only in-frame clones are kept and a portion is missing. The table includes roughly 130,000 clones, about nine tenths detected once. The sequencing sample was made of PBMCs. These receptors were obtained from a man aged 25-45 years in good health and CMV-seronegative.

The gene calls are TRBV5-8 and TRBJ2-5, with 8 bases matching TRBD2. This CDR3 is built from 16 residues. V was pared by 5 bases and J by 5 bases, with 14 bases of the junction left unmatched. The germline V gene encodes CDR1 SGHTS and CDR2 YDEGEE. The DNA of the CDR3 is TGTGCCAGCAGATCTGGCCGGGAGGGCCCGGGGGAGACCCAGTACTTC. It codes for CASRSGREGPGETQYF.

The rearrangement joins TRBV5-5 to TRBJ2-7, with 9 bases matching TRBD1. This CDR3 comprises 15 residues. Germline assignment: CDR1 SGHKS and CDR2 YYEKEE (reference sequence). J was trimmed by 3 bases and V by 4 bases; bases with no gene match: 8. This chain's CDR3 is CASSISGTGNYEQYF. In nucleotides, the CDR3 is TGTGCCAGCAGCATCTCCGGGACAGGGAACTACGAGCAGTACTTC.

The rearrangement joins TRBV19 to TRBJ2-3; D call uncertain. The CDR3 totals 17 residues. CDR1 is LNHDA, CDR2 SQIVND, per germline (reference sequence). Trimming stripped 5 bases from V and 0 bases from J, with 18 bases between. CDR3 DNA sequence: TGTGCCAGTAGTCTCCAGCTCCCAGCGACTAGCACAGATACGCAGTATTTT. Its protein is CASSLQLPATSTDTQYF. The whole variable domain, filled in from reference TRBV19 and TRBJ2-3, reads DGGITQSPKYLFRKEGQNVTLSCEQNLNHDAMYWYRQDPGQGLRLIYYSQIVNDFQKGDIAEGYSVSREKKESFPLTVTSAQKNPTAFYLCASSLQLPATSTDTQYFGPGTRLTVL.

This clone was seen once. This chain joins TRBV4-1 and TRBJ2-3; possible D gene TRBD2, 6 bases. V shed 4 bases and J shed 0 bases, with 8 bases lying between them. Germline values: CDR1 MGHRA, CDR2 YSYEKL. CDR3 length: 14 residues. The CDR3 region is CASSPGGSTDTQYF. In nucleotides, the CDR3 is TGCGCCAGCAGCCCCGGAGGGAGCACAGATACGCAGTATTTT.

This sequence joins TRBV5-5 and TRBJ2-2; 8 bases align to TRBD1. The CDR3 has 15 amino acids. Germline CDR1 reads SGHKS; CDR2 reads YYEKEE (reference sequence). The V gene end was trimmed by 4 bases and the J gene end by 5 bases; junction bases not matched to a gene: 7. The CDR3 DNA is TGTGCCAGCAGCCCGACAGGGGCTCCTACCGGGGAGCTGTTTTTT. Its translation: CASSPTGAPTGELFF.

The chain recombines TRBV4-1 with TRBJ1-2; D not certain. Germline assignment: CDR1 MGHRA and CDR2 YSYEKL. There are 19 residues in the CDR3. Deletions cut 0 bases from V and 0 bases from J, with 20 bases between. CDR3: CASSQDRGPPSPPNYGYTF. CDR3 sequence (DNA): TGCGCCAGCAGCCAAGATCGCGGCCCCCCTAGCCCCCCTAACTATGGCTACACCTTC.

This chain connects TRBV7-2 to TRBJ1-6; tentatively, D is TRBD1 (5 bases). With 5 bases removed from V and 10 bases from J, the gap between germline ends came to 12 bases. The CDR3 has 13 residues. Germline V gene data show CDR1 as SGHTA and CDR2 as FQGNSA. CDR3 coding DNA: TGTGCCAGCAGCCCGCAGGCAGGGTCACCCCTCCACTTT. It is translated as CASSPQAGSPLHF.

This chain links TRBV5-1 with TRBJ2-3, with D possibly being TRBD2 (5 bases). Trimming removed 4 bases from V and 6 bases from J, with 18 bases in between. The CDR3 has 15 amino acids. Germline V lookup: CDR1 SGHRS, CDR2 YFSETQ. CDR3: CASSVGLTLGDTQYF. CDR3 in DNA: TGCGCCAGCAGCGTCGGACTTACCTTAGGGGATACGCAGTATTTT.

The CDR3 loop reads CASSLSLGGFYEQYF. The CDR3 DNA sequence: TGTGCCAGCAGCTTGTCCCTCGGCGGATTCTACGAGCAGTACTTC. V usage is TRBV7-9 and J usage is TRBJ2-7; D remains ambiguous. CDR3 length: 15 residues. V lost 3 bases and J lost 3, with 15 bases in between. Looked up from germline, CDR1 is SEHNR and CDR2 is FQNEAQ (reference sequence).

The V gene is TRBV6-6, the J gene TRBJ2-7; perhaps TRBD1 as D (6 bases). V was trimmed by 0 bases and J by 3 bases, leaving 15 bases between them. The CDR3 runs 16 residues. Germline V CDR1 and CDR2: MNHNY, SVGAGI (reference sequence). CDR3 coding DNA: TGTGCCAGCAGTTACTCGGGGGACACCCGATACTACGAGCAGTACTTC. This codes for CASSYSGDTRYYEQYF.

The V call is TRBV7-2, the J call TRBJ2-1, with 9 nucleotides matching TRBD2. CDR1 is SGHTA, CDR2 FQGNSA, per germline. This CDR3 contains 16 residues. V was pared by 5 bases and J by 2 bases, with 7 bases of the junction left unmatched. CDR3 region: CASSPRLAETYNEQFF. The CDR3 bases are TGTGCCAGCAGCCCTCGACTAGCGGAAACCTACAATGAGCAGTTCTTC.

V gene TRBV2 combines with J gene TRBJ2-1; 13 bases agree with TRBD2. CDR1 is SNHLY and CDR2 is FYNNEI in the germline V gene. The CDR3 extends over 17 amino acids. J gave up 5 bases and V 5 bases, and 9 bases lay outside the gene matches. CDR3 amino acids: CASSSRTSGRLNNEQFF. The CDR3 nucleotides read TGTGCCAGCAGTTCGAGGACTAGCGGGAGATTGAACAATGAGCAGTTCTTC.

The chain's CDR3 is CASSIQGSGANVLTF. The CDR3 nucleotides are TGTGCCAGCAGCATCCAGGGATCTGGGGCCAACGTCCTGACTTTC. The chain carries TRBV7-2 and TRBJ2-6; tentative D call: TRBD1 (5 bases). The V gene's germline CDR1 is SGHTA and CDR2 FQGNSA. The ends were cut back, 5 bases at V and 1 base at J, with 9 bases in the middle. The CDR3 consists of 15 residues.

This clone was detected once. This chain connects TRBV9 to TRBJ2-2, with 7 bases aligning to TRBD2. This CDR3 spans 15 amino acids. V trimming: 3 bases; J trimming: 4 bases; junction bases outside the gene matches: 6. Germline V CDR1 and CDR2: SGDLS, YYNGEE. CDR3 in DNA: TGTGCCAGCAGCGCCAGCGGGACGAGCACCGGGGAGCTGTTTTTT. Protein sequence: CASSASGTSTGELFF.

V and J are TRBV27 and TRBJ1-4, with D tentatively TRBD1 (6 bases). Germline CDR1 reads MNHEY; CDR2 reads SMNVEV (reference sequence). This CDR3 has 16 residues. V was pared by 5 bases and J by 10 bases, with 23 bases between. For the CDR3, the DNA is TGTGCCAGCAGTCCGACCCATGACAGCGCGACAGGAAAACTGTTTTTT. Protein: CASSPTHDSATGKLFF.

The genes are TRBV12-1 and TRBJ2-7; the DNA was not compared with TRBD1, the D call given in the table. TRBV12-1 is noted as a pseudogene. The CDR3 totals 14 residues. For the CDR3, the DNA is TGTGCCAGCAGCCCCACCTCGGACAGGGCCGAGCAGTACTTC. Its translation is CASSPTSDRAEQYF.

This chain joins TRBV30 and TRBJ2-2; weak D call: TRBD1 (6 bases). Germline CDR1 reads GTSNPN; CDR2 reads SVGIG (reference sequence). The V end lost 0 bases, the J end lost 4 bases, and 6 bases lay between the germline ends. CDR3 size: 13 residues. The CDR3 sequence is CAWSVQGTGELFF. CDR3 DNA sequence: TGTGCCTGGAGTGTACAGGGCACCGGGGAGCTGTTTTTT. Supplemented by reference TRBV30 and TRBJ2-2, the full variable domain reads SQTIHQWPATLVQPVGSPLSLECTVEGTSNPNLYWYRQAAGRGLQLLFYSVGIGQISSEVPQNLSASRPQDRQFILSSKKLLLSDSGFYLCAWSVQGTGELFFGEGSRLTVL.

This chain uses TRBV6-1 with TRBJ1-5; D is ambiguous. This CDR3 region has 12 residues. V lost 5 bases and J 4 bases, leaving 6 bases between the germline ends. CDR1 MNHNS and CDR2 SASEGT come from the germline V gene. CDR3 DNA sequence: TGTGCCAGCAGTACTAGAAATCAGCCCCAGCATTTT. Its translation is CASSTRNQPQHF.

This chain connects TRBV7-6 to TRBJ2-1, with TRBD2 identical over 10 bases. Germline V gene lookup returns CDR1 SGHVS and CDR2 FNYEAQ. This CDR3 spans 15 amino acids. With 6 bases clipped from V and 6 bases from J, the junction kept 8 bases outside the gene matches. The CDR3 loop reads CASSEESGRANEQFF. Here the CDR3 DNA reads TGTGCCAGCAGTGAGGAGAGCGGGAGGGCCAATGAGCAGTTCTTC.

V and J are TRBV4-1 and TRBJ2-3; TRBD2 is a possible D gene (6 bases). The length of the CDR3 is 13 residues. Germline loops: CDR1 MGHRA, CDR2 YSYEKL. Trimming stripped 1 base from V and 6 bases from J, with 8 bases between. The CDR3 here is CASSQAGGDTQYF. In DNA form, the CDR3 reads TGCGCCAGCAGCCAAGCAGGAGGGGATACGCAGTATTTT.

Only a few counts were recorded for this clone. This chain joins TRBV11-2 and TRBJ2-7; 8 bases fit TRBD2. Trimming removed 1 base from V and 3 bases from J; junction bases left unmatched: 2. The CDR3 extends over 14 amino acids. Germline CDR1 is SGHAT and CDR2 is FQNNGV. The CDR3 nucleotides read TGTGCCAGCAGCTTAGTTAGCGGGATCTACGAGCAGTACTTC. This encodes CASSLVSGIYEQYF.